This TCR beta chain was profiled in a study of cytomegalovirus exposure and HLA in healthy donors. The primer mix had 60 Vbeta and 13 Jbeta primers. TCRdb keeps only in-frame clones here, not all; method: immunoSEQ multiplex PCR. Of 150,000 or so clones in the sample, around 74% were seen once. Germline CDR1 and CDR2: LNHDA and SQIVND (reference sequence). The CDR3 runs to 15 residues. Trimming removed 6 bases from V and 9 bases from J; junction bases left unmatched: 14. General study points: Later on, analysis showed that most CMV-associated TCR beta chains appeared to be HLA-restricted. TCR beta chains numbering under 200 were designated cytomegalovirus-associated. Presence/absence analyses took donor sequencing depth as roughly uniform.

This clone was detected only a few times. Its cognate antigen is unknown. The genes are TRBV19 and TRBJ1-5, with 7 bases matching TRBD1. The TCR originated in a man younger than 30 in good health and CMV-seropositive. Sequencing input: PBMCs. CDR3 sequence (DNA): TGTGCCAGTAGCCCCCAGGGGGACAGCCCCCGGCCCCAGCATTTT. This codes for CASSPQGDSPRPQHF.